A single sample gave rise to the 26 T cell receptor beta chains below, sequenced in a study of beta chain features in type 1 diabetes. The whole isolated RNA underwent reverse transcription, so sequencing captured expressed TCRB transcripts. TCRdb's table, derived via immunoSEQ multiplex PCR, lists solely in-frame clones and lacks some. The profile shows roughly 610,000 clones, 15% to 19% of them singletons. Sequencing was performed on naive CD4+ T cells from blood. The receptors shown here come from a young man in good health.

Only a few counts were recorded for this clone. V and J are TRBV5-1 and TRBJ2-6; D gene ambiguous. The length of the CDR3 is 15 residues. Deletions cut 0 bases from V and 2 bases from J, with 6 bases between. Looked up from germline, CDR1 is SGHRS and CDR2 is YFSETQ. The CDR3 nucleotides are TGCGCCAGCAGCTTGGGTAAAACTGGGGCCAACGTCCTGACTTTC. It specifies CASSLGKTGANVLTF.

The CDR3 nucleotides read TGTGCCAGCAGCCGTTTCCAAGGGGCGATGAACACTGAAGCTTTCTTT. This encodes CASSRFQGAMNTEAFF. The J gene is TRBJ1-1, the V gene TRBV4-2; TRBD1 is a possible D gene (5 bases). V was shortened by 4 bases and J by 0 bases, with 15 bases between the two germline ends. Germline CDR1 reads LGHNA; CDR2 reads YNFKEQ. The CDR3 covers 16 residues.

The J gene is TRBJ2-7, the V gene TRBV5-1; 11 bases are shared with TRBD2. The CDR3 loop spans 15 amino acids. V shed 0 bases, J shed 4 bases, and the junction held 3 bases outside the gene matches. CDR1 is SGHRS, CDR2 YFSETQ, per germline. CDR3 bases: TGCGCCAGCAGCTTGGATGGACTAGCGGGTTACGAGCAGTACTTC. It is translated as CASSLDGLAGYEQYF.

The gene calls are TRBV4-3 and TRBJ2-2, with D maybe TRBD2 (5 bases). V shed 3 bases and J shed 1 base, with 12 bases lying between them. This CDR3 has 16 residues. CDR1 is LGHNA and CDR2 is YSLEER in the germline V gene. CDR3 sequence (DNA): TGCGCCAGCAGCCATGGCGGGCCCAGGAACACCGGGGAGCTGTTTTTT. Its translation is CASSHGGPRNTGELFF.

This rearrangement joins TRBV30 to TRBJ1-5, with a possible D match to TRBD1 (6 bases). Looked up from germline, CDR1 is GTSNPN and CDR2 is SVGIG (reference sequence). Trimming left V 3 bases short and J 4 bases short, with 10 bases between. The CDR3 has 13 residues. The CDR3 bases are TGTGCCTGGAGCAGGGGTCTTAATCAGCCCCAGCATTTT. Translating gives CAWSRGLNQPQHF.

This chain joins TRBV5-1 and TRBJ1-2, with a tentative D call TRBD1 (5 bases). Deletions cut 5 bases from V and 4 bases from J, with 18 bases between. The CDR3 runs 15 residues. Germline V CDR1 and CDR2: SGHRS, YFSETQ. The CDR3 nucleotides are TGCGCCAGCAGACGAGAAACGGGACTTGGCTATGGCTACACCTTC. Residues: CASRRETGLGYGYTF.

This sequence joins TRBV7-2 and TRBJ2-7; possibly TRBD1 for D (6 bases). Germline-derived CDR1 and CDR2 are SGHTA and FQGNSA. The CDR3 has 16 amino acids. V lost 4 bases and J 3 bases, leaving 19 bases between the germline ends. As DNA, the CDR3 is TGTGCCAGCAGCTCGGCAGTGTGGACAGTCGGCTACGAGCAGTACTTC. As protein: CASSSAVWTVGYEQYF.

This clone occurred a few times. The V gene is TRBV29-1, the J gene TRBJ2-7, with D possibly matching TRBD1 (5 bases). The CDR3 is made up of 15 amino acids. Trimming stripped 4 bases from V and 5 bases from J, with 21 bases between. The germline V gene encodes CDR1 SQVTM and CDR2 ANQGSEA. CDR3 DNA: TGCAGCGTTGGAGATAATCTGGGCAGGGCCCACGAGCAGTACTTC. This translates into CSVGDNLGRAHEQYF.

This clone has just a few counts. The CDR3 DNA reads TGTGCCAGCAGCTTAGCGGCACAGGGGGCTTGGGATACGCAGTATTTT. Translation: CASSLAAQGAWDTQYF. The chain joins TRBV7-9 to TRBJ2-3, with TRBD1 matching 9 bases. The V and J ends lost 0 bases and 6 bases, in that order; junction bases with no gene match: 7. CDR1 is SEHNR and CDR2 is FQNEAQ in the germline V gene (reference sequence). This CDR3 spans 16 amino acids.

The chain links TRBV11-3 to TRBJ2-2; D remains unclear. There are 16 residues in the CDR3. Germline V gene data show CDR1 as SGHNT and CDR2 as YENEEA. Trimming cost V 4 bases and J 0 bases, with 12 bases left between them. The CDR3 DNA reads as TGTGCCAGCAGCTCGAACAGACCTGCGAACACCGGGGAGCTGTTTTTT. It encodes CASSSNRPANTGELFF.

In its sample, this clone was seen a few times. The same CDR3 can be traced to other DNA sequences in this sample. The chain is built from TRBV7-2 and TRBJ2-2; 8 bases match TRBD1. With V trimmed by 1 base and J by 5 bases, 0 bases remained unmatched. CDR1 is SGHTA, CDR2 FQGNSA, per germline. The CDR3 has 14 residues. The CDR3 reads CASSLGTGTGELFF. The CDR3, as DNA: TGTGCCAGCAGCTTAGGGACAGGGACCGGGGAGCTGTTTTTT.

This clone was observed a handful of times. The gene calls are TRBV27 and TRBJ2-5, with 9 bases matching TRBD2. Germline lookup yields CDR1 MNHEY and CDR2 SMNVEV (reference sequence). The trim removed 8 bases at V and 4 bases at J, leaving 8 bases unmatched. This CDR3 region has 14 residues. The CDR3 sequence: CASSPAGGVETQYF. DNA of the CDR3: TGTGCCAGCTCCCCGGCGGGGGGGGTAGAGACCCAGTACTTC.

CDR3 nucleotides: TGCGCCAGCAGCTTGGACGGACAGGGGAACACTGAAGCTTTCTTT. This codes for CASSLDGQGNTEAFF. J is TRBJ1-1 and V is TRBV5-1, with TRBD1 matching over 8 bases. The CDR3 covers 15 residues. Germline V gene data show CDR1 as SGHRS and CDR2 as YFSETQ. V shed 0 bases and J 1 base; nucleotides not matched to a gene: 2.

V and J are TRBV6-5 and TRBJ1-2; 7 bases match TRBD1. Germline CDR1 is MNHEY and CDR2 is SVGAGI. The J segment lost 2 bases and the V segment lost 6 bases, leaving 3 bases of the junction unmatched. This CDR3 has 13 amino acids. The CDR3 DNA reads TGTGCCAGCAGCCGGGGACAGAACTATGGCTACACCTTC. Its translation: CASSRGQNYGYTF.

The gene calls are TRBV7-3 and TRBJ1-5; D is ambiguous. V lost 4 bases and J lost 2, with 9 bases in between. This CDR3 has 14 residues. Germline CDR1 is SGHTA and CDR2 is FQGTGA. The CDR3 DNA reads as TGTGCCAGCAGCTCGGACGGGGGCAATCAGCCCCAGCATTTT. This encodes CASSSDGGNQPQHF.

The sample holds a few counts of this clone. The V call is TRBV13, the J call TRBJ2-3; TRBD2 matches 7 bases. This CDR3 is 16 amino acids long. The J segment lost 1 base and the V segment lost 2 bases, leaving 6 bases of the junction unmatched. CDR1 PRHDT and CDR2 FYEKMQ come from the germline V gene (reference sequence). The DNA of the CDR3 is TGTGCCAGCAGCTTACGACGACTAGCCCGCACAGATACGCAGTATTTT. Translating gives CASSLRRLARTDTQYF.

This clone was seen more than once but under ten times. This rearrangement joins TRBV25-1 to TRBJ1-4; 9 bases are a match to TRBD1. With 8 bases clipped from V and 8 bases from J, the junction kept 12 bases outside the gene matches. Germline CDR1 reads MGHDK; CDR2 reads SYGVNS. This CDR3 spans 15 amino acids. The CDR3, as DNA: TGTGCCAGCCGCCTTACAGGGACAGGGAAAGAAAAACTGTTTTTT. It encodes CASRLTGTGKEKLFF.

The table lists this clone with a few counts. The chain uses TRBV4-3 and TRBJ2-6, with 7 bases fitting TRBD1. Unmatched junction bases numbered 8, after V lost 6 bases and J lost 0 bases. Germline V gene sequence: CDR1 LGHNA, CDR2 YSLEER. The CDR3 covers 17 residues. The CDR3, as DNA: TGCGCCAGCAGGAAACAGGGGTCCTACTCTGGGGCCAACGTCCTGACTTTC. Its protein product is CASRKQGSYSGANVLTF.

The CDR3 loop is CASSQERGSGLPGANVLTF. CDR3 DNA: TGCGCCAGCAGCCAAGAACGCGGTAGCGGGCTGCCCGGGGCCAACGTCCTGACTTTC. V is TRBV4-3 and J is TRBJ2-6, with 7 bases that match TRBD2. The CDR3 contains 19 residues. Germline trimming cut 0 bases from V and 4 bases from J; bases unmatched to any gene: 12. The germline V gene encodes CDR1 LGHNA and CDR2 YSLEER.

This clone has a handful of counts. This sequence joins TRBV18 and TRBJ2-7, with D possibly matching TRBD2 (5 bases). Germline CDR1 reads KGHSH; CDR2 reads LQKENI. The CDR3 contains 13 residues. Trimming shortened V by 3 bases and J by 6 bases, and 12 bases separated the two germline ends. The CDR3 DNA reads as TGTGCCAGCTCACCTAACGGGGTCGGCGAGCAGTACTTC. Its protein is CASSPNGVGEQYF.

The rearrangement uses TRBV29-1 and TRBJ1-1; D perhaps matches TRBD1 (6 bases). The V end was cut by 7 bases, the J end by 1 base, with 10 bases between. CDR1 and CDR2 from the germline V gene are SQVTM and ANQGSEA. The CDR3 is 12 amino acids. CDR3 nucleotides: TGCAGCGGTTCGACAGGGAACACTGAAGCTTTCTTT. Translated: CSGSTGNTEAFF.

The chain has TRBV28 and TRBJ1-1; perhaps TRBD1 as D (6 bases). This CDR3 is built from 14 residues. Per germline, CDR1 MDHEN and CDR2 SYDVKM. V was shortened by 3 bases and J by 4 bases, with 12 bases between the two germline ends. For the CDR3, the DNA is TGTGCCAGCAGTTTGGGGGCCAGGGCCACTGAAGCTTTCTTT. Its protein is CASSLGARATEAFF.

This clone was detected a few times. The V and J genes are TRBV25-1 and TRBJ2-5; D is possibly TRBD1 or TRBD2 (6 bases each). This CDR3 contains 14 residues. The V gene lost 3 bases and the J gene lost 4 bases, with 12 bases spanning the gap. CDR1 and CDR2 (germline): MGHDK, SYGVNS. The CDR3 DNA sequence: TGTGCCAGCAGTGACACCTCGGGGGCAGAGACCCAGTACTTC. Amino acid sequence: CASSDTSGAETQYF.

The J gene is TRBJ2-7, the V gene TRBV6-1, with D perhaps matching TRBD1 (5 bases). From germline, CDR1 is MNHNS and CDR2 SASEGT. CDR3 size: 13 residues. Trimming left V 7 bases short and J 1 base short, with 11 bases between. The CDR3 DNA sequence: TGTGCCAGCACCGAAGGACAATCCTACGAGCAGTACTTC. Translation: CASTEGQSYEQYF.

There are a few counts of this clone. The J gene is TRBJ2-7, the V gene TRBV11-1; D not resolved. The CDR3 runs to 15 residues. From germline, CDR1 is SGHAT and CDR2 FQDESV (reference sequence). Trimming removed 1 base at V and 0 bases at J, with 10 bases between. CDR3 nucleotides: TGTGCCAGCAGCTTAGATGGCAGAGGCTCCTACGAGCAGTACTTC. Residues: CASSLDGRGSYEQYF.

The sample holds a few counts of this clone. The genes are TRBV11-3 and TRBJ2-3; D unclear. There are 16 residues in the CDR3. The germline V gene encodes CDR1 SGHNT and CDR2 YENEEA. The germline V and J ends were trimmed by 5 bases and 0 bases, with 15 bases remaining between them. In DNA form, the CDR3 reads TGTGCCAGCAGCCCCACATATGGGGTTAGCACAGATACGCAGTATTTT. Translating it yields CASSPTYGVSTDTQYF. The entire variable domain, with the rest obtained from reference TRBV11-3 and TRBJ2-3, is as follows: EAGVVQSPRYKIIEKKQPVAFWCNPISGHNTLYWYLQNLGQGPELLIRYENEEAVDDSQLPKDRFSAERLKGVDSTLKIQPAELGDSAVYLCASSPTYGVSTDTQYFGPGTRLTVL.